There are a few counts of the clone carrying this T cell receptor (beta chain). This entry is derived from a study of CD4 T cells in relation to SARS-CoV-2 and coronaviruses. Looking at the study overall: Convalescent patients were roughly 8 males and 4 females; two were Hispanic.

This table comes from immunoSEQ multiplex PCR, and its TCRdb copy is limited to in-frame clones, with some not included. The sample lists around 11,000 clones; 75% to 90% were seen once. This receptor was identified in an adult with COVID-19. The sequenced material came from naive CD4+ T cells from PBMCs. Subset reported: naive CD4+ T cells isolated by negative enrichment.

CDR3 in amino acids: CASSDPGESPLHF. CDR3 DNA sequence: TGTGCCAGCAGCGACCCAGGGGAATCACCCCTCCACTTT. The J gene is TRBJ1-6, the V gene TRBV5-4, with D tentatively TRBD1 (6 bases). Germline V gives CDR1 SGHNT, CDR2 YYREEE (reference sequence). The length of the CDR3 is 13 residues. The V and J ends lost 4 bases and 10 bases respectively, with 12 bases between them.